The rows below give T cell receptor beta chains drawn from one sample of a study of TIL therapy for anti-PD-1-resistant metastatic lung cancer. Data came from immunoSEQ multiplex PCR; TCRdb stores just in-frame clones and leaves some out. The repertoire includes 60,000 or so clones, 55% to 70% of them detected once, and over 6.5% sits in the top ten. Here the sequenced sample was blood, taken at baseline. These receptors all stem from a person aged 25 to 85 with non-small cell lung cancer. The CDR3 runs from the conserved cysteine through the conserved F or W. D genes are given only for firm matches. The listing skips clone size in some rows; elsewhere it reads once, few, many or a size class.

DNA: TGTGCCAGCAGTCTCGGGGGGGCGGAGACCCAGTACTTC
CDR3: CASSLGGAETQYF
V: TRBV6-6
size: -
D: TRBD2
J: TRBJ2-5

DNA: TGCGCCAGCAGTCTCTGGGGCAGGGTTGGATCACCCCTCCACTTT
CDR3: CASSLWGRVGSPLHF
V: TRBV4-1
size: -
D: -
J: TRBJ1-6

DNA: TGCGCCAGCGTCGGCAGGGGGTTTGTTTCCTACGAGCAGTACTTC
CDR3: CASVGRGFVSYEQYF
V: TRBV10-1
size: -
D: TRBD1
J: TRBJ2-7

DNA: TGCGCCAGCAGCGGGACAGGGTGGGGAGATACGCAGTATTTT
CDR3: CASSGTGWGDTQYF
V: TRBV5-1
size: few
D: TRBD1
J: TRBJ2-3

DNA: TGTGCCAGCAGGGAAACTAGCGGGTCGAGCTCCTACGAGCAGTACTTC
CDR3: CASRETSGSSSYEQYF
V: TRBV2
size: -
D: TRBD2
J: TRBJ2-7

DNA: TGTGCCAGCAGCTTACCGGACACCGGGGAGCTGTTTTTT
CDR3: CASSLPDTGELFF
V: TRBV11-3
size: -
D: -
J: TRBJ2-2

DNA: TGTGCCAGCAGTTTTGACAGGGCAATGAGGGGGACTGAAGCTTTCTTT
CDR3: CASSFDRAMRGTEAFF
V: TRBV5-4
size: -
D: TRBD1
J: TRBJ1-1

DNA: TGTGCTAGCAGCTTCCGGGAGGGTGAAAAACTGTTTTTT
CDR3: CASSFREGEKLFF
V: TRBV7-7
size: few
D: -
J: TRBJ1-4

DNA: TGTGCCAGCAGTTCTGGCGGGGCTCGTCAGCCCCAGCATTTT
CDR3: CASSSGGARQPQHF
V: TRBV6-5
size: -
D: -
J: TRBJ1-5

DNA: TGTGCCTCTCGAGGGGTCTCTGGGGCCAACGTCCTGACTTTC
CDR3: CASRGVSGANVLTF
V: TRBV6-5
size: -
D: -
J: TRBJ2-6

DNA: TGTGCCAGCAGCGGAGACAGCTACTTCTACGAGCAGTACTTC
CDR3: CASSGDSYFYEQYF
V: TRBV2
size: -
D: -
J: TRBJ2-7

DNA: TGTGCCAGCACCTCAGGGAGTAGGTTGGAAAAACTGTTTTTT
CDR3: CASTSGSRLEKLFF
V: TRBV28
size: -
D: -
J: TRBJ1-4

DNA: TGTGCCAGCAGCTTAAGGGGGTTCAGGGATGAGCAGTTCTTC
CDR3: CASSLRGFRDEQFF
V: TRBV7-8
size: -
D: -
J: TRBJ2-1

DNA: TGCGCCAGCAGTGAGTCGACAGTCCGCTCTGGAAACACCATATATTTT
CDR3: CASSESTVRSGNTIYF
V: TRBV10-2
size: -
D: -
J: TRBJ1-3

DNA: TGCGCCAGCAGCTTTTCCAGGCTAACCTATGGCTACACCTTC
CDR3: CASSFSRLTYGYTF
V: TRBV5-1
size: -
D: -
J: TRBJ1-2

DNA: TGTGCCAGCAGTTCTTACGGGGCTGGAAACACCATATATTTT
CDR3: CASSSYGAGNTIYF
V: TRBV6-6
size: -
D: -
J: TRBJ1-3

DNA: TGTGCCATCAGTGAGTCTGCAGGGGGTCCCACCGGGGAGCTGTTTTTT
CDR3: CAISESAGGPTGELFF
V: TRBV10-3
size: -
D: TRBD1
J: TRBJ2-2

DNA: TGTGCCAGCAGCCACAGTATGAACACCATATATTTT
CDR3: CASSHSMNTIYF
V: TRBV7-2
size: -
D: -
J: TRBJ1-3

DNA: TGTGCCAGCAGTTCCCTACGTAGGGGGCTCGGTGGCTACACCTTC
CDR3: CASSSLRRGLGGYTF
V: TRBV28
size: -
D: TRBD1
J: TRBJ1-2

DNA: TGTGCTAGGGCGGTAAATCGGATCGGGTATGGCTACACCTTC
CDR3: CARAVNRIGYGYTF
V: TRBV30
size: few
D: -
J: TRBJ1-2

DNA: TGTGCCACCAATACAGGGGAAAATTCACCCCTCCACTTT
CDR3: CATNTGENSPLHF
V: TRBV6-6
size: -
D: TRBD1
J: TRBJ1-6

DNA: TGTGCCAGCAGTTTTCCGGGACAAGTCTACAATGAGCAGTTCTTC
CDR3: CASSFPGQVYNEQFF
V: TRBV2
size: -
D: -
J: TRBJ2-1

DNA: TGCAGCGTTAGCGACGCAGCTAATTCACCCCTCCACTTT
CDR3: CSVSDAANSPLHF
V: TRBV29-1
size: -
D: -
J: TRBJ1-6